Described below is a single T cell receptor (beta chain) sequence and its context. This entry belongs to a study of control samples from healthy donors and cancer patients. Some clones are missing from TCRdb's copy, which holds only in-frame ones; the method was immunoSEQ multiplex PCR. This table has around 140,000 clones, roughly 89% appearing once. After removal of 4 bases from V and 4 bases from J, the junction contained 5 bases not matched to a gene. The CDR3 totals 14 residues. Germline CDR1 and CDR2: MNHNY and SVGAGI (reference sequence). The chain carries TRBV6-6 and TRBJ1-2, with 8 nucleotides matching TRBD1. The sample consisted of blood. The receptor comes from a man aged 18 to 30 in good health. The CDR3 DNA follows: TGTGCCAGCAGTTGGGACAGGACCAGCTATGGCTACACCTTC. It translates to CASSWDRTSYGYTF.